The clone carrying this T cell receptor (beta chain) was recorded a few times. Its specificity is unknown. The sample originates from a study of CD4 T cells in relation to SARS-CoV-2 and coronaviruses. The unexposed donors gave CD4+ T cells in about 2011-2018, prior to COVID-19. CD4+ T cells were isolated from the cells after more than nine days of culture. CDR1 is KGHSH, CDR2 LQKENI, per germline. The CDR3 loop spans 13 amino acids. Trimming removed 0 bases at V and 2 bases at J, with 4 bases between. Assay used: immunoSEQ multiplex PCR; TCRdb lists only in-frame clones, some missing. This repertoire shows around 23,000 clones, more than 70% found once; its top ten account for 12%.

The chain has TRBV18 and TRBJ1-1; D is unresolved. This receptor was taken from a human donor in good health. The sample comprised CD4+ T cells from PBMCs, cultured in vitro. Written as DNA, the CDR3 is TGTGCCAGCTCACCACCCGGTAACACTGAAGCTTTCTTT. Its translation is CASSPPGNTEAFF.